These T cell receptor beta chains were read from a single sample in a study of blood T cell repertoires in COVID-19. Clones were read by immunoSEQ multiplex PCR, and TCRdb kept only the in-frame ones, dropping some. The sample records some 40,000 clones, around nine tenths being singletons. The specimen sequenced was peripheral blood. Receptors originate from a man aged 65 to 79 with acute or convalescent COVID-19. CDR3s include the opening cysteine and the closing phenylalanine or tryptophan. Fields, in order: CDR3 DNA, CDR3 protein, clone size, V gene, D gene, J gene. A D gene is named only where the DNA matches it firmly. Where a row states a size, it is once, few, many or the class of an expanded clone; other rows omit it.

TGTGCCACCAGCAGGGGGGCCGGGGACAATCGAGAGACCCAGTACTTC,CATSRGAGDNRETQYF,.,TRBV15,.,TRBJ2-5
TGTGCCAGCAGCCCAGGGGAGTCTCAGCCCCAGCATTTT,CASSPGESQPQHF,few,TRBV7-8,.,TRBJ1-5
TGTGCCAGCAGTCCCGACAGGGGTGGATACGGCACTGAAGCTTTCTTT,CASSPDRGGYGTEAFF,.,TRBV28,TRBD1,TRBJ1-1
TGTGCCAGCAACCTAGGAGGGAGTGGGACCTACGAGCAGTACTTC,CASNLGGSGTYEQYF,once,TRBV7-2,.,TRBJ2-7
TGTGCCAGCAAAGGAGCAGGGTCTTACGAGCAGTACTTC,CASKGAGSYEQYF,.,TRBV6-5,.,TRBJ2-7
TGCAGCGTCGACTCGGTAGCGGGAGGACCCTACTCCTACAATGAGCAGTTCTTC,CSVDSVAGGPYSYNEQFF,.,TRBV29-1,TRBD2,TRBJ2-1
TGCGCCAGCAGCGCGCCTAGCGGAAGCACAGATACGCAGTATTTT,CASSAPSGSTDTQYF,.,TRBV5-1,TRBD2,TRBJ2-3
TGTGCCAGCAGCGTAGTGGCTGGGGCAGGAAAGTTCTTC,CASSVVAGAGKFF,.,TRBV9,.,TRBJ2-1
TGTGCCAGCTCACTGGGACAGGCCTACAATGAGCAGTTCTTC,CASSLGQAYNEQFF,.,TRBV18,TRBD1,TRBJ2-1
TGTGCCAGCAGCTTGCCTAGCGGGGGATCCAAGGGTGAGCAGTTCTTC,CASSLPSGGSKGEQFF,few,TRBV5-8,TRBD2,TRBJ2-1
TGTGCCAGCAGTGAATGGGGGGGCGCGGGAAAACTGTTTTTT,CASSEWGGAGKLFF,.,TRBV25-1,.,TRBJ1-4
TGCGCCAGCAGCCAAGACAGGGGTAATTCACCCCTCCACTTT,CASSQDRGNSPLHF,.,TRBV4-1,.,TRBJ1-6
TGTGCCAGCAGCACGGGACTACTCTACAATGAGCAGTTCTTC,CASSTGLLYNEQFF,.,TRBV5-4,TRBD2,TRBJ2-1
TGTGCCAGCAGCTCCGTAGTTTTTAACTATGGCTACACCTTC,CASSSVVFNYGYTF,.,TRBV5-5,.,TRBJ1-2
TGTGCCAGCAGCCTAAATCAGGGCTACGAGCAGTACTTC,CASSLNQGYEQYF,.,TRBV13,.,TRBJ2-7
TGTGCCAGCAGCCGAACTAGCGGAGGGGGAGATACGCAGTATTTT,CASSRTSGGGDTQYF,.,TRBV14,TRBD2,TRBJ2-3
TGTGCCACCAGCGAGGGACAGGGGGCCTCCTACGAGCAGTACTTC,CATSEGQGASYEQYF,.,TRBV15,TRBD1,TRBJ2-7
TGTGCCAGTAGTTCCCGACAGGGGGCGGACACCGGGGAGCTGTTTTTT,CASSSRQGADTGELFF,.,TRBV19,TRBD1,TRBJ2-2
TGTGCCAGCAGCGCGGACAGGGCCGGCAATCAGCCCCAGCATTTT,CASSADRAGNQPQHF,.,TRBV7-2,TRBD1,TRBJ1-5
TGTGCCAGCAGCCCCGGCTGGCAGGCGCCACCTAACTATGGCTACACCTTC,CASSPGWQAPPNYGYTF,.,TRBV7-9,.,TRBJ1-2
TGTGCCAGCAGTCCTCGACAGGGGATGACAGATACGCAGTATTTT,CASSPRQGMTDTQYF,.,TRBV6-5,TRBD1,TRBJ2-3
TGTGCCAGCTCACCCACTTTCGGAGGCTCTGGAAACACCATATATTTT,CASSPTFGGSGNTIYF,medium-sized,TRBV18,.,TRBJ1-3
TGTGCCAGCAGCCCCCTCCCATCGAGCTCTGGAAACACCATATATTTT,CASSPLPSSSGNTIYF,few,TRBV5-4,.,TRBJ1-3
TGTGCCAGCAGTCCCAGACAGGGGGCCAGCGGGAGGGCCCGGGAGACCCAGTACTTC,CASSPRQGASGRARETQYF,.,TRBV7-8,.,TRBJ2-5
TGCAGCGTTGCTACCTCGAACACCGGGGAGCTGTTTTTT,CSVATSNTGELFF,once,TRBV29-1,.,TRBJ2-2
TGTGCCAGCAGCTTGGCCCTTGGGCAGTCCGGGACCCAGTACTTC,CASSLALGQSGTQYF,.,TRBV5-5,.,TRBJ2-5
TGTGCCAGCAGCTGGGCAGGACAGGGGCCCTACGAGCAGTACTTC,CASSWAGQGPYEQYF,.,TRBV5-5,TRBD1,TRBJ2-7
TGTGCCAGCAGTTACCTCGGGCTGGCAAGCGGGGAGACCCAGTACTTC,CASSYLGLASGETQYF,.,TRBV6-2/TRBV6-3,.,TRBJ2-5
TGTGCCAGCAGTTTCCCCCTCGGCGGGAGGGCATATGAGCAGTTCTTC,CASSFPLGGRAYEQFF,once,TRBV6-2/TRBV6-3,TRBD2,TRBJ2-1
TGTGCCAGCAGCTCCATTGTGGGTAGCGGGAGGGTTAAAGAGACCCAGTACTTC,CASSSIVGSGRVKETQYF,.,TRBV27,TRBD2,TRBJ2-5
TGTGCCAGCAGCCAAAGCGCGGGTCAGCCCTACGAGCAGTACTTC,CASSQSAGQPYEQYF,.,TRBV4-2,.,TRBJ2-7
TGTGCCAGCAGCTTAGGCCCAGCGGGAGGGGGCGCAGATACGCAGTATTTT,CASSLGPAGGGADTQYF,.,TRBV7-2,TRBD2,TRBJ2-3
TGTGCCAGCAGTTACGAAACAGGGACAGGGGTCAATCAGCCCCAGCATTTT,CASSYETGTGVNQPQHF,.,TRBV6-2/TRBV6-3,TRBD1,TRBJ1-5
TGTGCCAGCAGTTACAGTGAAAATCAGCCCCAGCATTTT,CASSYSENQPQHF,.,TRBV7-6,.,TRBJ1-5
TGTGCCAGCAGCTCCCCCAGGGGGCTATCGAATTCACCCCTCCACTTT,CASSSPRGLSNSPLHF,.,TRBV7-9,TRBD1,TRBJ1-6
TGTGCCATAGCGACAGTCGTTGAGACCCAGTACTTC,CAIATVVETQYF,.,TRBV10-3,.,TRBJ2-5
TGTGCCAGCAGTCCGCTAGCGGGGGCAAACTATGGCTACACCTTC,CASSPLAGANYGYTF,.,TRBV28,.,TRBJ1-2
TGTGCCAGCAGCGACGGGGGGATAGGCGAGCAGTACTTC,CASSDGGIGEQYF,.,TRBV9,TRBD2,TRBJ2-7
TGTGCCAGCGACAAGGGGACAGGGGAGAACATTCAGTACTTC,CASDKGTGENIQYF,.,TRBV18,TRBD1,TRBJ2-4
TGTGCCAGCTCACAATCGACAGGGTCTGACACTGAAGCTTTCTTT,CASSQSTGSDTEAFF,.,TRBV18,TRBD1,TRBJ1-1
TGTGCCAGCAGTTTCGGCACGGGCTGGAGGGCGGAGACCCAGTACTTC,CASSFGTGWRAETQYF,.,TRBV6-2/TRBV6-3,.,TRBJ2-5
TGTGCCACCCGTGTGCAGGGCGCTCACAATGAGCAGTTCTTC,CATRVQGAHNEQFF,.,TRBV24-1,.,TRBJ2-1